This TCR beta chain was documented in a study of blood T cell repertoires in COVID-19. Turning to the study itself: Donors in the United States, Italy and Spain gave samples during acute or convalescent COVID-19. PBMCs, B-cell-depleted T cells, or T cells were the source of the cDNA or gDNA that made up the material.

V shed 5 bases, J shed 1 base, and the junction held 5 bases outside the gene matches. CDR1 and CDR2 (germline): SGHTA, FQGNSA. This CDR3 is 16 amino acids long. Per the study methods: Reference gene primer amplification gave nucleated cell count estimates. The assay was immunoSEQ multiplex PCR, and TCRdb's table has in-frame clones only and misses some. The V and J calls and the clone size are those of that table, but D and trimming were determined from the DNA. This sample yields approximately 13,000 clones, of which roughly 73% are seen a single time; approximately 22% belongs to the top ten. Sequencing was done on a sample of peripheral blood. The gene calls are TRBV7-2 and TRBJ2-3; the match to TRBD2 covers 11 bases. This clonotype was sampled from a boy between 2 and 10 years old with active or convalescent COVID-19. The chain's CDR3 is CASSPVSGRGTDTQYF. CDR3 in DNA: TGTGCCAGCAGCCCAGTTAGCGGGAGGGGCACAGATACGCAGTATTTT.